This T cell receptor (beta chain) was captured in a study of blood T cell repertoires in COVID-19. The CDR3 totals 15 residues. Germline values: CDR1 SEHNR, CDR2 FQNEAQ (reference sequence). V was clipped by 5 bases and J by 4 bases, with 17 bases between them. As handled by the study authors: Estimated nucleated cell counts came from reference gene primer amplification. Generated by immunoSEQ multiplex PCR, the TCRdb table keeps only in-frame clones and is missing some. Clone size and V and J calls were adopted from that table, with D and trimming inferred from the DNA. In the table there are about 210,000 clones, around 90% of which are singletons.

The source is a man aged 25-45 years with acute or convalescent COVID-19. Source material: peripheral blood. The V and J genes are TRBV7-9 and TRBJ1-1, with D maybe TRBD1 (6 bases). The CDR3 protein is CASSQATGQSTEAFF. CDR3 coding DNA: TGTGCCAGCAGCCAGGCGACCGGACAGTCCACTGAAGCTTTCTTT.